This T cell receptor beta chain was observed in a study of cytomegalovirus exposure and HLA in healthy donors. A multiplex PCR was run with 60 Vbeta primers and 13 Jbeta primers. Assay: immunoSEQ multiplex PCR; the TCRdb copy retains only in-frame clones and omits some. The sample totals some 140,000 clones. The study's findings and limits: Roughly even sequencing depth across donors was the assumption behind the presence/absence analyses. Cytomegalovirus association was listed for 164 TCR beta chains.

About this clone itself: Its antigen is currently unknown.

Trimming took 4 bases from V and 3 from J; bases not matched to a gene: 5. The CDR3 runs 15 residues. CDR1 and CDR2 from the germline V gene are SEHNR and FQNEAQ (reference sequence). The rearrangement links TRBV7-9 to TRBJ2-1; 8 bases are a match to TRBD1. This TCR was recovered from a woman in her thirties or forties in good health and CMV-seronegative. Sequenced material: PBMCs. CDR3 coding DNA: TGTGCCAGCAGCTCCCCGGGACAGGACTACAATGAGCAGTTCTTC. The encoded protein is CASSSPGQDYNEQFF.